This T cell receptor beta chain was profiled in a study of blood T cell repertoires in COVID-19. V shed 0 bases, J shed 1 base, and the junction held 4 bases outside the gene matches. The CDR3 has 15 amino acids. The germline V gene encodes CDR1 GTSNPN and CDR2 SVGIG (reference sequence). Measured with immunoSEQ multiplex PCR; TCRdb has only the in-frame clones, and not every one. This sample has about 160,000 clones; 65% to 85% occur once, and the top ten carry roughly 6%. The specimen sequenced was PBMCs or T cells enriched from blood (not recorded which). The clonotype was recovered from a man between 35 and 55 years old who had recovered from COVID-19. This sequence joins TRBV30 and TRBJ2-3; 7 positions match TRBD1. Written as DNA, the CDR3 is TGTGCCTGGAGTGTAGGGGGCGAAGGCACAGATACGCAGTATTTT. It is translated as CAWSVGGEGTDTQYF.